Included here is one T cell receptor (beta chain) sequence, with context. The data are from a study of PD-1 blockade in mismatch repair-deficient tumors. All patients were mismatch repair deficient, assessed by either PCR or immunohistochemistry. The TCR-sequenced patients were three responders to pembrolizumab. This CDR3 has 14 amino acids. From germline, CDR1 is SGDLS and CDR2 YYNGEE. Trimming cost V 0 bases and J 7 bases; bases outside gene matches: 4. The assay was immunoSEQ multiplex PCR, and TCRdb's table has in-frame clones only and misses some. The profile shows roughly 45,000 clones, roughly 82% of them singletons.

The sequence came from an adult with mismatch repair-deficient cancer. The source material was PBMCs, sampled before pembrolizumab treatment. V is TRBV9 and J is TRBJ2-1; 7 nucleotides line up with TRBD2. The CDR3 spells CASSVELAINEQFF. CDR3 bases: TGTGCCAGCAGCGTAGAACTAGCGATAAATGAGCAGTTCTTC.